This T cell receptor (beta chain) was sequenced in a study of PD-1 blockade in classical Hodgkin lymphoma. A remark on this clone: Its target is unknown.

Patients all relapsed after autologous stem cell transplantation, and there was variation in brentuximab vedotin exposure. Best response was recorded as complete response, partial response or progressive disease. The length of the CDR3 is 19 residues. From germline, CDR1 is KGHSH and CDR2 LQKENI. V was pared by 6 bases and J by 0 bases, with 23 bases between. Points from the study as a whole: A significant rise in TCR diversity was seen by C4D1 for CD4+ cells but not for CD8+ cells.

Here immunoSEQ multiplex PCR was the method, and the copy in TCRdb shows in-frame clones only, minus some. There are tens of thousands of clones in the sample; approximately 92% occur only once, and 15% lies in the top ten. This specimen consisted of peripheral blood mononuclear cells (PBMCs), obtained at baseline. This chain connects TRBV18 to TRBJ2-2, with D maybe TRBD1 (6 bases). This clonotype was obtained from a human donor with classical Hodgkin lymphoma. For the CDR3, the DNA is TGTGCCAGCTCCCTGTTGACAGGACCACAAACTTCGAACACCGGGGAGCTGTTTTTT. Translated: CASSLLTGPQTSNTGELFF.